The clone carrying this T cell receptor (beta chain) was counted a few times. V shed 5 bases and J shed 0 bases, with 17 bases lying between them. Germline loops: CDR1 MNHEY, CDR2 SMNVEV (reference sequence). This CDR3 spans 18 amino acids. A single record per CDR3 protein comes from TCRdb applying MiXCR to the PCR reads. This sample has over 600,000 distinct CDR3 sequences, with about 20% found just once. The sample belongs to a study of molecular identifiers for immune sequencing clone quantification. V gene TRBV27 combines with J gene TRBJ2-6; possibly TRBD2 for D (6 bases). Input material: naive CD8+ T cells from blood, with Jurkat cell RNA spiked in. Subset described: FACS-sorted CD8+CD4-CCR7+CD45RA+ naive T cells. This clonotype originated in a human donor in good health. Some libraries in this study had Jurkat cell RNA spiked in. The CDR3 is CASSPHKAGGSGANVLTF. In DNA, the CDR3 is TGTGCCAGCAGTCCACACAAGGCCGGGGGCTCTGGGGCCAACGTCCTGACTTTC.